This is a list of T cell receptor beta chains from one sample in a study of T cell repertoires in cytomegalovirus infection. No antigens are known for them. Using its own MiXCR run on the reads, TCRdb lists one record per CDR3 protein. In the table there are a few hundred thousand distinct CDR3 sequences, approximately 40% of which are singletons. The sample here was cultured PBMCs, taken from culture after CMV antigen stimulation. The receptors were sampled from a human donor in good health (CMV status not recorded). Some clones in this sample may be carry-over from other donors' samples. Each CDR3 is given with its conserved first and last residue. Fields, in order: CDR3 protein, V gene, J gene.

cdr3_aa: CSARGQGGRYEQYF
v_call: TRBV20-1
j_call: TRBJ2-7

cdr3_aa: CASSLTGGNEQYF
v_call: TRBV12-3/TRBV12-4
j_call: TRBJ2-7

cdr3_aa: CASSLNYQAGGPLAKNIQYF
v_call: TRBV12-3/TRBV12-4
j_call: TRBJ2-4

cdr3_aa: CASSLGVRRLRETQYF
v_call: TRBV7-6
j_call: TRBJ2-5

cdr3_aa: CSARPIAGGDYNEQFF
v_call: TRBV20-1
j_call: TRBJ2-1

cdr3_aa: CASTQGNTGELFF
v_call: TRBV6-6
j_call: TRBJ2-2

cdr3_aa: CASSFGDITGNEQFF
v_call: TRBV12-3/TRBV12-4
j_call: TRBJ2-1

cdr3_aa: CASSLDGLGSYEQYF
v_call: TRBV28
j_call: TRBJ2-7

cdr3_aa: CASSIASGVSLTDTQYF
v_call: TRBV19
j_call: TRBJ2-3

cdr3_aa: CASSSGTGGWNQPQHF
v_call: TRBV11-2
j_call: TRBJ1-5

cdr3_aa: CASSGGGDWYGYTF
v_call: TRBV7-2
j_call: TRBJ1-2

cdr3_aa: CASSSRHGTGLGYTF
v_call: TRBV7-2
j_call: TRBJ1-2

cdr3_aa: CASSLRTSGGISSYNEQFF
v_call: TRBV4-1
j_call: TRBJ2-1

cdr3_aa: CSARSLVSVLLGYGYTF
v_call: TRBV20-1
j_call: TRBJ1-2

cdr3_aa: CASSPLVVKPDTQYF
v_call: TRBV19
j_call: TRBJ2-3

cdr3_aa: CASSRRVAGAPTDTQYF
v_call: TRBV19
j_call: TRBJ2-3

cdr3_aa: CASSPRTYTDTQYF
v_call: TRBV7-2
j_call: TRBJ2-3

cdr3_aa: CASSRASGDTTKNIQYF
v_call: TRBV4-1
j_call: TRBJ2-4

cdr3_aa: CASSFDREQFF
v_call: TRBV7-6
j_call: TRBJ2-1

cdr3_aa: CASGRTGVNEAFF
v_call: TRBV2
j_call: TRBJ1-1

cdr3_aa: CASTFIQRGGVNEQFF
v_call: TRBV6-6
j_call: TRBJ2-1

cdr3_aa: CASSFYAGAKGNQPQHF
v_call: TRBV19
j_call: TRBJ1-5

cdr3_aa: CASSFRDSQYNEQFF
v_call: TRBV5-1
j_call: TRBJ2-1

cdr3_aa: CASRAAGTSFYEQYF
v_call: TRBV7-2
j_call: TRBJ2-7

cdr3_aa: CASSVVTGSGGYEQFF
v_call: TRBV9
j_call: TRBJ2-1

cdr3_aa: CASHPWAENTEAFF
v_call: TRBV5-1
j_call: TRBJ1-1

cdr3_aa: CASRPAGYGVYNEQFF
v_call: TRBV6-2/TRBV6-3
j_call: TRBJ2-1

cdr3_aa: CASGYNTDGTHVVNTDTQYF
v_call: TRBV12-5
j_call: TRBJ2-3

cdr3_aa: CASTAYRDRGTGANVLTF
v_call: TRBV6-8
j_call: TRBJ2-6

cdr3_aa: CASRSHRRRGRSSYEQYF
v_call: TRBV23-1
j_call: TRBJ2-7

cdr3_aa: CAISESGSLRSF
v_call: TRBV10-3
j_call: TRBJ2-7

cdr3_aa: CASSLITSWSEAFF
v_call: TRBV11-3
j_call: TRBJ1-1

cdr3_aa: CASKPESGGVQFF
v_call: TRBV6-2/TRBV6-3
j_call: TRBJ2-1

cdr3_aa: CATSDEGPSTEAFF
v_call: TRBV24-1
j_call: TRBJ1-1

cdr3_aa: CAIRPSRGQGAEQYF
v_call: TRBV10-3
j_call: TRBJ2-7

cdr3_aa: CASSYSRIPSYNEQFF
v_call: TRBV6-2/TRBV6-3
j_call: TRBJ2-1

cdr3_aa: CASSLSAGDAPYNEQFF
v_call: TRBV27
j_call: TRBJ2-1

cdr3_aa: CASSLKREGNQNEQFF
v_call: TRBV7-8
j_call: TRBJ2-1

cdr3_aa: CASSLFPGVQPQHF
v_call: TRBV7-2
j_call: TRBJ1-5

cdr3_aa: CASSLSGDRNQPQHF
v_call: TRBV5-1
j_call: TRBJ1-5

cdr3_aa: CASSLGPRGSYNSPLHF
v_call: TRBV7-8
j_call: TRBJ1-6

cdr3_aa: CAVAGGETQYF
v_call: TRBV7-2
j_call: TRBJ2-5

cdr3_aa: CASSLVYYSGAYSTQYF
v_call: TRBV7-2
j_call: TRBJ2-5

cdr3_aa: CASSQGSKNEKLFF
v_call: TRBV7-6
j_call: TRBJ1-4

cdr3_aa: CSVSQAGNYGYTF
v_call: TRBV20-1
j_call: TRBJ1-2

cdr3_aa: CASSSTSLGYF
v_call: TRBV28
j_call: TRBJ2-7

cdr3_aa: CASGLDPGQGFNQPQHF
v_call: TRBV12-5
j_call: TRBJ1-5

cdr3_aa: CASSFPRGGEETQYF
v_call: TRBV7-8
j_call: TRBJ2-5

cdr3_aa: CASTDGVKETQYF
v_call: TRBV12-3/TRBV12-4
j_call: TRBJ2-5

cdr3_aa: CASSSLDKNIQYF
v_call: TRBV11-2
j_call: TRBJ2-4

cdr3_aa: CASSYGLAGGNTQYF
v_call: TRBV7-2
j_call: TRBJ2-3

cdr3_aa: CASSESRTSGGSTDTQYF
v_call: TRBV7-8
j_call: TRBJ2-3

cdr3_aa: CASSPRDSEAFF
v_call: TRBV5-4
j_call: TRBJ1-1

cdr3_aa: CASSVRALGTGYYEQYF
v_call: TRBV6-5
j_call: TRBJ2-7

cdr3_aa: CAGGTGDEAFF
v_call: TRBV7-9
j_call: TRBJ1-1